This T cell receptor beta chain stems from a study of T cell clonality in common variable immunodeficiency. Control and CVID samples contributed equal amounts of genomic DNA. The method was immunoSEQ multiplex PCR; TCRdb's version includes in-frame clones alone and lacks a portion of them. The repertoire has some 42,000 clones, none seen only once; the ten largest take around 1.5%. Germline CDR1 DFQATT, CDR2 SNEGSKA (reference sequence). This CDR3 spans 14 amino acids. The V and J ends lost 6 bases and 0 bases, in that order; junction bases with no gene match: 6. This clone was found many times. Its target is unknown. The sequenced fragment ends 3 residues before the CDR3 boundary, so the rest is inferred from the germline J gene. Blood samples were heparinized, roughly 4.5 to 8.5 ml per donor. Points from the study as a whole: T cell subpopulation sequencing would be needed to explain CVID clonality.

The sample was peripheral blood mononuclear cells. V usage is TRBV20-1 and J usage is TRBJ2-3; 7 positions agree with TRBD2. This receptor was taken from a person between 18 and 70 years old in good health. The CDR3 sequence is CSAPPSGSTDTQYF. The part of the CDR3 DNA that was read is TGCAGTGCCCCCCCTAGCGGAAGCACAGATACG.